This T cell receptor (beta chain) was identified during a study of control samples from healthy donors and cancer patients. With 5 bases clipped from V and 5 bases from J, the junction kept 8 bases outside the gene matches. Germline CDR1 and CDR2: MRHNA and SNTAGT. This CDR3 is 16 amino acids long. This clone has only a few counts. Method: immunoSEQ multiplex PCR; TCRdb's copy keeps in-frame clones and lacks some. The table includes about 140,000 clones, more than 90% detected once. This TCR came from a man in his thirties or forties in good health. Sequenced: blood. The rearrangement links TRBV6-4 to TRBJ2-1; TRBD2 aligns across 11 bases. CDR3 sequence (DNA): TGTGCCAGCAGTCTCGTAGCGGGAGGGCCGAACAATGAGCAGTTCTTC. It encodes CASSLVAGGPNNEQFF.